This is a list of T cell receptor beta chains from one sample in a study of a mutant IDH1 vaccine in newly diagnosed glioma. Generated by immunoSEQ multiplex PCR, the TCRdb table keeps only in-frame clones and is missing some. The table shows about 59,000 clones, with around 90% occurring only once. Sequencing was performed on PBMCs, taken from a glioma patient treated with radiotherapy, temozolomide or both. All receptors come from a man aged 45-65 years with glioma. Both conserved end residues are part of each CDR3. A D gene is named only where the DNA matches it firmly. Rows may omit the clone size; those that give it use once, few, many or a size class.

>TRBJ2-7|-|TRBV7-9|-
CASSLERGGRYYEQYF
TGTGCCAGCAGCTTAGAAAGGGGGGGACGTTACTACGAGCAGTACTTC
>TRBJ2-1|-|TRBV5-8|TRBD1
CASSSGTGYNEQFF
TGTGCCAGCAGCTCAGGGACAGGGTACAATGAGCAGTTCTTC
>TRBJ1-1|once|TRBV29-1|TRBD1
CSVKRTGSNTEAFF
TGCAGCGTAAAGAGGACAGGCTCCAACACTGAAGCTTTCTTT
>TRBJ2-7|-|TRBV5-3|-
CARSPTARLEQYF
TGTGCCAGAAGCCCCACCGCCCGTCTCGAGCAGTACTTC
>TRBJ2-1|-|TRBV11-3|TRBD2
CASSSATSGRSDEQFF
TGTGCCAGCAGCTCCGCGACTAGCGGGAGGAGCGATGAGCAGTTCTTC
>TRBJ2-3|-|TRBV7-9|TRBD2
CASSSYNQVGLAGVDTQYF
TGTGCCAGCAGCTCGTATAACCAAGTTGGACTAGCGGGGGTCGATACGCAGTATTTT
>TRBJ2-7|once|TRBV5-6|-
CASSFHRYEQYF
TGTGCCAGCAGCTTCCACAGGTACGAGCAGTACTTC
>TRBJ1-4|-|TRBV9|-
CASSSSWGGNEKLFF
TGTGCCAGCAGCTCCTCTTGGGGGGGTAATGAAAAACTGTTTTTT
>TRBJ2-2|-|TRBV2|-
CASMSQGFGTGELFF
TGTGCCAGTATGTCTCAGGGATTCGGAACCGGGGAGCTGTTTTTT
>TRBJ2-3|-|TRBV27|TRBD2
CASLIAGGGSTDTQYF
TGTGCCAGCCTTATAGCGGGAGGGGGTAGCACAGATACGCAGTATTTT
>TRBJ2-7|-|TRBV28|-
CASSRDEQYF
TGTGCCAGCAGTCGGGACGAGCAGTACTTC
>TRBJ1-3|-|TRBV30|-
CAWKFRAGNTIYF
TGTGCCTGGAAGTTCAGGGCTGGAAACACCATATATTTT
>TRBJ2-1|-|TRBV7-9|-
CASSPSLGDGEQFF
TGTGCCAGCAGCCCCTCTTTGGGGGACGGTGAGCAGTTCTTC
>TRBJ2-1|-|TRBV9|-
CASIANSYSDGNEQFF
TGTGCCAGCATCGCTAATTCGTATTCTGACGGAAATGAGCAGTTCTTC
>TRBJ1-2|-|TRBV6-1|-
CASSESHPVGGYTF
TGTGCCAGCAGTGAGTCGCACCCGGTTGGGGGCTACACCTTC
>TRBJ2-7|-|TRBV30|-
CAWTTGRFREQYF
TGTGCCTGGACGACTGGGCGGTTTAGGGAGCAGTACTTC
>TRBJ1-5|-|TRBV28|-
CASSTIGQKSNQPQHF
TGTGCCAGCAGCACAATAGGACAGAAGAGCAATCAGCCCCAGCATTTT
>TRBJ1-6|-|TRBV7-2|-
CASSLAQGRFGSPLHF
TGTGCCAGCAGCTTGGCTCAGGGAAGGTTCGGTTCACCCCTCCACTTT
>TRBJ1-1|-|TRBV29-1|-
CSVRASNEAFF
TGCAGCGTTAGGGCCAGCAATGAAGCTTTCTTT
>TRBJ2-5|-|TRBV2|TRBD2
CASKGRLGGLAGGDETQYF
TGTGCCAGCAAAGGCAGGTTGGGAGGGCTAGCGGGAGGAGATGAGACCCAGTACTTC
>TRBJ2-7|once|TRBV6-6|-
CASSSQAGYEQYF
TGTGCCAGCAGCTCACAGGCGGGGTACGAGCAGTACTTC
>TRBJ1-6|-|TRBV5-4|-
CASRIGSSGNSPLHF
TGTGCCAGCAGAATAGGAAGCAGTGGGAATTCACCCCTCCACTTT
>TRBJ2-2|-|TRBV21-1|-
CASSKGTRTGTGELFF
TGTGCCAGCAGCAAAGGGACTAGAACTGGGACCGGGGAGCTGTTTTTT
>TRBJ2-5|once|TRBV7-3|TRBD1
CASSSDRGETQYF
TGTGCCAGCAGCTCCGACAGGGGAGAGACCCAGTACTTC
>TRBJ2-2|-|TRBV5-1|-
CASSLAGVETGELFF
TGCGCCAGCAGCTTGGCGGGAGTGGAAACCGGGGAGCTGTTTTTT
>TRBJ1-3|-|TRBV6-6|TRBD1
CASSLLGTGSGNTIYF
TGTGCCAGCAGCCTCCTCGGGACAGGGTCTGGAAACACCATATATTTT
>TRBJ2-5|-|TRBV4-2|TRBD2
CASSPRLAGVGETQYF
TGTGCCAGCAGCCCTCGACTAGCGGGAGTAGGGGAGACCCAGTACTTC
>TRBJ2-7|-|TRBV18|TRBD2
CASSPPVASGSSEGLYEQYF
TGTGCCAGCTCACCACCGGTGGCTAGCGGTTCCTCAGAGGGACTCTACGAGCAGTACTTC
>TRBJ2-7|-|TRBV4-1|TRBD1
CASSQGQGGDEQYF
TGCGCCAGCAGCCAGGGACAGGGTGGGGACGAGCAGTACTTC
>TRBJ1-2|-|TRBV19|-
CASEGGYYGYTF
TGTGCCAGCGAGGGGGGTTACTATGGCTACACCTTC
>TRBJ1-4|-|TRBV29-1|-
CSVNWWGDEKLFF
TGCAGCGTTAATTGGTGGGGGGACGAAAAACTGTTTTTT
>TRBJ2-6|-|TRBV5-1|TRBD1
CASRTGTGGSGANVLTF
TGCGCCAGCAGGACCGGGACAGGGGGCTCTGGGGCCAACGTCCTGACTTTC
>TRBJ1-2|-|TRBV4-3|-
CASSQDVEGYGYTF
TGCGCCAGCAGCCAAGATGTCGAAGGATATGGCTACACCTTC
>TRBJ2-7|-|TRBV29-1|TRBD2
CSVELWEGYYEQYF
TGCAGCGTTGAATTGTGGGAGGGGTATTACGAGCAGTACTTC